The clone carrying this T cell receptor beta chain showed up just once. These data come from a study of CDR3 diversity in severe acne. V was cut by 4 bases and J by 6 bases, with 11 bases left in between. The CDR3 consists of 12 residues. Germline CDR1 reads SGHRS; CDR2 reads YFSETQ. MiXCR, applied by TCRdb to the PCR reads, yields one record per CDR3 protein. The sample consists of approximately 80,000 distinct CDR3 sequences, 45% to 55% of them appearing once. Sequencing used blood. This chain links TRBV5-1 with TRBJ2-7, with D hard to call. The sequence came from a male donor in good health, without acne. The chain's CDR3 is CASSPGRLEQYF. The DNA for the CDR3 is TGCGCCAGCAGCCCTGGCCGGCTCGAGCAGTACTTC.